This T cell receptor beta chain was documented in a study of blood T cell repertoires in COVID-19. Across the study: Acute and convalescent COVID-19 specimens originated in the United States, Italy and Spain. Nucleic acid was either cDNA or gDNA, and it came from T cells, B-cell-depleted T cells, or PBMCs.

Original processing methods: Reference gene primers were amplified, and this amplification served to estimate nucleated cell counts. Some clones are missing from TCRdb's copy, which holds only in-frame ones; the method was immunoSEQ multiplex PCR. From that table come the V and J calls and clone size; the DNA was used to work out D and trimming. The table has about 50,000 clones, roughly nine tenths seen once. Germline CDR1 and CDR2: SGHTA and FQGTGA. CDR3 length: 14 residues. V dropped 5 bases and J dropped 5 bases, with 12 bases sitting between them. The chain combines TRBV7-3 with TRBJ2-2; D unresolved. Sequencing used peripheral blood. The receptor comes from a human donor in a cohort sampled during active COVID-19. The CDR3 loop reads CASSLRSMTGELFF. The CDR3 DNA follows: TGTGCCAGCAGCCTCAGGTCCATGACCGGGGAGCTGTTTTTT.